A selection of T cell receptor beta chains follows, all from one sample in a study of T cells after yellow fever vaccination. Each CDR3 protein gets one entry after TCRdb re-called the 5' RACE reads with MiXCR. The sample carries some 320,000 distinct CDR3 sequences, about 4.5% recorded once. The sequenced sample was PBMCs, obtained 15 days after the yellow fever booster vaccination. The receptors here all came from a man younger than 30 who received the YFV17D yellow fever vaccine. Both conserved end residues are part of each CDR3. The order of the fields is V gene, D gene, clone size, J gene, CDR3 protein, CDR3 DNA. D genes are given only for firm matches. Only some rows state a clone size, as once, few, many or a class for expanded clones.

TRBV12-3/TRBV12-4	TRBD1	many	TRBJ1-6	CASSTQGATLHF	TGTGCCAGCAGTACGCAGGGGGCAACCCTCCACTTT
TRBV7-9	-	many	TRBJ1-1	CASSLGQVSGAFF	TGTGCCAGCAGCTTAGGTCAGGTATCGGGAGCTTTCTTT
TRBV7-9	TRBD2	few	TRBJ2-3	CASSLAGGKNTQYF	TGTGCCAGCAGCTTAGCGGGGGGGAAGAATACGCAGTATTTT
TRBV27	TRBD1	many	TRBJ1-1	CASSFFGDRVGNTEAFF	TGTGCCAGCAGTTTCTTCGGGGACAGGGTTGGGAACACTGAAGCTTTCTTT
TRBV5-1	TRBD2	few	TRBJ2-5	CASSLGGTSGQETQYF	TGCGCCAGCAGCTTGGGTGGGACTAGCGGCCAAGAGACCCAGTACTTC
TRBV6-2/TRBV6-3	-	few	TRBJ2-3	CASSYFITTDTQYF	TGTGCCAGCAGTTACTTCATTACCACAGATACGCAGTATTTT
TRBV15	-	many	TRBJ1-4	CATSRVPWGEEKLFF	TGTGCCACCAGCAGAGTGCCGTGGGGGGAGGAAAAACTGTTTTTT
TRBV5-4	-	-	TRBJ2-3	CASSRVGVTDTQYF	TGTGCCAGCAGCCGGGTCGGGGTCACAGATACGCAGTATTTT
TRBV7-3	-	-	TRBJ1-1	CASSHMRETEAFF	TGTGCCAGCAGCCATATGAGGGAAACTGAAGCTTTCTTT
TRBV10-1	-	few	TRBJ2-5	CASSGQLQETQYF	TGCGCCAGCAGTGGACAGTTACAAGAGACCCAGTACTTC
TRBV6-1	TRBD1	many	TRBJ1-3	CASTVNRGPGNTIYF	TGTGCCAGCACCGTTAACAGGGGACCTGGAAACACCATATATTTT
TRBV6-2/TRBV6-3	-	many	TRBJ2-2	CASSYQANTGELFF	TGTGCCAGCAGTTACCAGGCCAACACCGGGGAGCTGTTTTTT
TRBV20-1	TRBD1	-	TRBJ2-5	CSATFEGTVLFLQETQYF	TGCAGTGCTACGTTTGAAGGGACAGTCTTATTTCTCCAAGAGACCCAGTACTTC
TRBV6-2/TRBV6-3	TRBD1	-	TRBJ2-3	CASSSGQGRVDTQYF	TGTGCCAGCAGTTCGGGACAGGGCCGCGTGGATACGCAGTATTTT
TRBV5-1	-	many	TRBJ2-1	CASSFEWEQFF	TGCGCCAGCAGCTTCGAATGGGAGCAGTTCTTC
TRBV25-1	-	many	TRBJ1-3	CASSDSGDSGNTIYF	TGTGCCAGCAGTGATAGTGGCGACTCTGGAAACACCATATATTTT
TRBV11-2	TRBD2	-	TRBJ2-3	CASSLGTVGLAGSDTQYF	TGTGCCAGCAGCTTGGGAACAGTTGGGCTAGCGGGGTCAGATACGCAGTATTTT
TRBV28	TRBD2	-	TRBJ2-5	CASSPVTSKRTQYF	TGTGCCAGCAGCCCCGTGACTAGCAAGCGGACCCAGTACTTC
TRBV24-1	TRBD1	once	TRBJ2-1	CATSDIRQGSSYNEQFF	TGTGCCACCAGTGATATACGACAGGGAAGCTCCTACAATGAGCAGTTCTTC
TRBV19	TRBD2	few	TRBJ2-1	CATTPGGLAFYNEQFF	TGTGCCACTACCCCTGGGGGACTAGCGTTTTACAATGAGCAGTTCTTC
TRBV4-1	-	many	TRBJ1-5	CASSQEPIRNQPQHF	TGCGCCAGCAGCCAAGAACCGATAAGGAATCAGCCCCAGCATTTT
TRBV6-5	-	many	TRBJ1-2	CASSYSAGPNYGYTF	TGTGCCAGCAGTTACTCGGCCGGGCCGAACTATGGCTACACCTTC
TRBV6-5	-	many	TRBJ1-1	CASNTQTANTEAFF	TGTGCCAGCAACACACAGACAGCGAACACTGAAGCTTTCTTT
TRBV7-2	TRBD1	-	TRBJ2-5	CASRSPATGARETQYF	TGTGCCAGCAGATCCCCCGCGACAGGGGCCCGAGAGACCCAGTACTTC
TRBV7-9	TRBD2	many	TRBJ2-1	CASSLGTSGGAYNEQFF	TGTGCCAGCAGCCTCGGGACTAGCGGGGGGGCTTACAATGAGCAGTTCTTC
TRBV6-6	-	few	TRBJ1-2	CASLKEQFYGYTF	TGTGCCAGCTTAAAAGAACAGTTCTATGGCTACACCTTC
TRBV4-2	-	few	TRBJ2-1	CASSHPFGDYNEQFF	TGTGCCAGCAGCCACCCCTTCGGGGACTACAATGAGCAGTTCTTC
TRBV24-1	-	few	TRBJ2-1	CATSDPGSHEQFF	TGTGCCACCAGTGATCCCGGGTCTCATGAGCAGTTCTTC
TRBV7-2	-	many	TRBJ2-1	CASSLVSELGEYEQFF	TGTGCCAGCAGCTTAGTTTCGGAACTCGGGGAGTATGAGCAGTTCTTC
TRBV7-3	TRBD1	many	TRBJ2-2	CASSPGQLLPGELFF	TGTGCCAGCAGCCCGGGACAGCTCTTACCCGGGGAGCTGTTTTTT
TRBV20-1	-	many	TRBJ2-7	CSALTDSYEQYF	TGCAGTGCCCTGACAGACTCCTACGAGCAGTACTTC
TRBV2	-	few	TRBJ2-2	CASSSQSAAGELFF	TGTGCCAGCAGTTCTCAGTCCGCTGCCGGGGAGCTGTTTTTT
TRBV3-1	TRBD2	many	TRBJ2-5	CASSQDLVGGGYQETQYF	TGTGCCAGCAGCCAAGATCTGGTTGGCGGGGGGTACCAAGAGACCCAGTACTTC
TRBV11-2	-	-	TRBJ1-1	CASSLDRMILNTEAFF	TGTGCCAGCAGCCTCGACAGGATGATTTTGAACACTGAAGCTTTCTTT
TRBV7-9	-	many	TRBJ1-1	CASSPWGAFF	TGTGCCAGCAGCCCCTGGGGAGCTTTCTTT
TRBV29-1	-	-	TRBJ1-1	CSVDPGPIMNTEAFF	TGCAGCGTGGATCCGGGACCTATAATGAACACTGAAGCTTTCTTT
TRBV15	-	many	TRBJ1-2	CATSRDYNNYGYTF	TGTGCCACCAGCAGAGATTACAATAACTATGGCTACACCTTC
TRBV4-2	-	few	TRBJ2-2	CASSQDPGLNTGELFF	TGTGCCAGCAGCCAAGATCCCGGATTGAACACCGGGGAGCTGTTTTTT
TRBV15	-	-	TRBJ2-5	CATSSAVAPQETQYF	TGTGCCACCAGCAGTGCTGTGGCGCCCCAAGAGACCCAGTACTTC
TRBV20-1	-	-	TRBJ2-5	CSASVLQETQYF	TGCAGTGCTTCAGTTCTCCAAGAGACCCAGTACTTC
TRBV20-1	-	many	TRBJ2-7	CSARDGAGLEQYF	TGCAGTGCTAGAGATGGGGCAGGGCTCGAGCAGTACTTC
TRBV20-1	TRBD2	many	TRBJ2-1	CSARGTRVIYNEQFF	TGCAGTGCTAGAGGGACTAGGGTGATTTACAATGAGCAGTTCTTC
TRBV25-1	-	-	TRBJ2-3	CASSEGHRTSTDTQYF	TGTGCCAGCAGTGAGGGACACCGAACTAGCACAGATACGCAGTATTTT
TRBV7-2	-	many	TRBJ1-1	CASSFSNTEAFF	TGTGCCAGCAGCTTCTCGAACACTGAAGCTTTCTTT
TRBV5-1	-	few	TRBJ1-3	CASSLSRDSGNTIYF	TGCGCCAGCAGCTTGTCTCGGGACTCTGGAAACACCATATATTTT
TRBV7-9	-	-	TRBJ2-7	CASSSTGHLYEQYF	TGTGCCAGCAGCTCGACAGGACATCTCTACGAGCAGTACTTC
TRBV5-1	-	few	TRBJ2-6	CASSFRGAGGANVLTF	TGCGCCAGCAGCTTCAGGGGCGCGGGCGGGGCCAACGTCCTGACTTTC
TRBV6-5	-	few	TRBJ1-5	CASSYSSGGGQPQHF	TGTGCCAGCAGTTACTCGTCCGGGGGGGGTCAGCCCCAGCATTTT
TRBV3-1	TRBD2	-	TRBJ2-5	CASSQSPGLAPQETQYF	TGTGCCAGCAGCCAATCCCCGGGACTAGCGCCCCAAGAGACCCAGTACTTC
TRBV10-2	TRBD2	many	TRBJ2-5	CASSPTSGGQETQYF	TGCGCCAGCAGCCCAACTAGCGGGGGACAAGAGACCCAGTACTTC
TRBV29-1	TRBD1	few	TRBJ2-1	CSVDPTGEEGFGFF	TGCAGCGTTGACCCGACAGGGGAAGAAGGATTCGGGTTCTTC
TRBV5-8	TRBD1	many	TRBJ2-5	CASSRGQTRMETQYF	TGTGCCAGCAGCCGGGGACAGACTCGGATGGAGACCCAGTACTTC
TRBV5-1	-	-	TRBJ1-1	CASSLGGGLSMNTEAFF	TGCGCCAGCAGCTTGGGGGGAGGCCTTTCCATGAACACTGAAGCTTTCTTT
TRBV20-1	-	few	TRBJ1-1	CSASGPAGTEAFF	TGCAGTGCTAGCGGCCCGGCGGGCACTGAAGCTTTCTTT
TRBV12-3/TRBV12-4	TRBD1	many	TRBJ1-2	CASSLVAGGFDGYTF	TGTGCCAGCAGTTTAGTGGCAGGGGGGTTCGATGGCTACACCTTC
TRBV7-2	-	few	TRBJ2-2	CASSPRVLGGYTGELFF	TGTGCCAGCAGCCCCCGGGTCCTGGGAGGTTACACCGGGGAGCTGTTTTTT
TRBV29-1	TRBD2	-	TRBJ2-5	CSVEVWSGGMRETQYF	TGCAGCGTTGAAGTCTGGAGCGGGGGGATGAGAGAGACCCAGTACTTC
TRBV4-2	-	-	TRBJ2-5	CASSQDGLQETQYF	TGTGCCAGCAGCCAAGACGGCTTACAAGAGACCCAGTACTTC
TRBV5-1	TRBD2	few	TRBJ2-1	CASSWGLANEQFF	TGCGCCAGCAGCTGGGGACTAGCAAATGAGCAGTTCTTC